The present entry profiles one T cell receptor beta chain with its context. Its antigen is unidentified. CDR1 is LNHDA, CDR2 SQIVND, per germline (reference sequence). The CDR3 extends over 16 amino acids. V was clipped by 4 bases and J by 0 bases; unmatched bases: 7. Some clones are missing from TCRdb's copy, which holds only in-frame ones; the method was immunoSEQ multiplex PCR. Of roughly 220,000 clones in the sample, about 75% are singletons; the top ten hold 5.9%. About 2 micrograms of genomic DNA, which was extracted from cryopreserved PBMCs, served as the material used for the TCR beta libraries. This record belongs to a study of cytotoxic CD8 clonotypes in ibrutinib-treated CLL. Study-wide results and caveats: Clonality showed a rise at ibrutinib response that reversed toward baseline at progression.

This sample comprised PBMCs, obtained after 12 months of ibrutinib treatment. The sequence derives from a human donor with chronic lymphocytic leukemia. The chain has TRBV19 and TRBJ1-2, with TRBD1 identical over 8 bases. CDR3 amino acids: CASSTSRTGSNYGYTF. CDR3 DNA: TGTGCCAGTAGTACCTCCCGGACAGGGTCTAACTATGGCTACACCTTC.